This T cell receptor beta chain was identified during a study of T cells after yellow fever vaccination. This clonotype was counted many times. TCRdb re-called the 5' RACE reads through MiXCR, storing one row per CDR3 protein. This table holds about 320,000 distinct CDR3 sequences, around an eighth found once. With 1 base clipped from V and 6 bases from J, the junction kept 7 bases outside the gene matches. The CDR3 is 15 residues long. The germline V gene has CDR1 DFQATT and CDR2 SNEGSKA (reference sequence). The receptor's source is a man aged 18 to 35 who received the YFV17D yellow fever vaccine. The sample was CD4+ T cells sorted from PBMCs, taken 15 days after the yellow fever booster vaccination. The chain joins TRBV20-1 to TRBJ2-3, with 10 bases fitting TRBD2. Here the CDR3 DNA reads TGCAGTGCTAGAGGGGACAGCGGGGGGGCCGATACGCAGTATTTT. Residues: CSARGDSGGADTQYF.